The 26 T cell receptor beta chains in this list originate from one sample, sequenced in a study of blood T cell repertoires in COVID-19. Clones were read by immunoSEQ multiplex PCR, and TCRdb kept only the in-frame ones, dropping some. The sample lists 72,000 or so clones, about nine tenths occurring once. What was sequenced was peripheral blood. These receptors were taken from a woman aged 60 to 75 with acute or convalescent COVID-19.

The genes are TRBV27 and TRBJ1-6; the match to TRBD1 covers 10 bases. V shed 5 bases, J shed 9 bases, and the junction held 7 bases outside the gene matches. CDR3 size: 15 residues. CDR1 and CDR2 from the germline V gene are MNHEY and SMNVEV (reference sequence). CDR3 protein: CASSEGTGEASPLHF. Here the CDR3 DNA reads TGTGCCAGCAGTGAGGGGACAGGGGAGGCTTCACCCCTCCACTTT.

The V and J genes are TRBV15 and TRBJ2-5, with 8 bases matching TRBD1. V was pared by 4 bases and J by 4 bases, with 5 bases of the junction left unmatched. In germline, CDR1 is LNHNV, CDR2 YYDKDF (reference sequence). The CDR3 is 14 amino acids. The CDR3 region has the DNA TGTGCCACCAGCAAAAGGGACAGGAGAGAGACCCAGTACTTC. Translated, it gives CATSKRDRRETQYF.

The chain recombines TRBV6-5 with TRBJ2-7, with D perhaps matching TRBD1 (5 bases). CDR1 MNHEY and CDR2 SVGAGI come from the germline V gene. The ends were cut back, 7 bases at V and 0 bases at J, with 13 bases in the middle. CDR3 length equals 14 residues. Written as DNA, the CDR3 is TGTGCCAGCAAGATAGGACATAGCTCCTACGAGCAGTACTTC. This gives the protein CASKIGHSSYEQYF.

This chain connects TRBV19 to TRBJ2-7; the match to TRBD1 covers 9 bases. The junction had 4 bases not matched to a gene; V was cut back by 2 bases and J by 2 bases. Germline V CDR1 and CDR2: LNHDA, SQIVND (reference sequence). This CDR3 comprises 15 residues. In DNA, the CDR3 is TGTGCCAGTAGTATAAGACAGGGGGAGGCCTACGAGCAGTACTTC. It specifies CASSIRQGEAYEQYF.

The V and J genes are TRBV19 and TRBJ2-3, with TRBD2 identical over 12 bases. V gave up 3 bases and J gave up 6 bases; unmatched junction bases: 10. The germline CDR1 and CDR2 sequences are LNHDA and SQIVND (reference sequence). The CDR3 has 17 residues. The CDR3 sequence is CASSMLSSGGALDTQYF. DNA for the CDR3: TGTGCCAGTAGTATGCTATCTAGCGGGGGGGCCTTGGATACGCAGTATTTT.

This chain links TRBV19 with TRBJ2-5; D unclear. CDR1 is LNHDA, CDR2 SQIVND, per germline (reference sequence). V was cut by 1 base and J by 4 bases, with 10 bases left in between. The length of the CDR3 is 14 residues. This chain's CDR3 is CASSIGAVGETQYF. Written as DNA, the CDR3 is TGTGCCAGTAGTATAGGGGCAGTTGGAGAGACCCAGTACTTC.

The chain is built from TRBV6-5 and TRBJ2-3; 8 bases line up with TRBD2. V shed 8 bases and J 1 base; nucleotides not matched to a gene: 8. The CDR3 has 15 residues. Germline CDR1 and CDR2: MNHEY and SVGAGI. The CDR3 sequence: CASGDDSGGTDTQYF. The DNA of the CDR3 is TGTGCCAGCGGGGATGATAGCGGGGGCACAGATACGCAGTATTTT.

This clone was picked up a small number of times. The chain has TRBV4-1 and TRBJ1-5; possibly TRBD1 for D (6 bases). Per germline, CDR1 MGHRA and CDR2 YSYEKL. The V and J ends lost 0 bases and 6 bases respectively, with 15 bases between them. The CDR3 is 16 residues long. Written as DNA, the CDR3 is TGCGCCAGCAGCCAAGATCTAACAGGGACGAGTCAGCCCCAGCATTTT. It translates to CASSQDLTGTSQPQHF.

This rearrangement joins TRBV4-2 to TRBJ1-1; 11 positions match TRBD1. Germline V gives CDR1 LGHNA, CDR2 YNFKEQ. Trimming cost V 4 bases and J 5 bases; bases outside gene matches: 6. CDR3 length equals 15 residues. The CDR3 loop is CASSRSGTGGTEAFF. In DNA form, the CDR3 reads TGTGCCAGCAGCCGTTCCGGGACAGGGGGTACTGAAGCTTTCTTT.

The V gene is TRBV18, the J gene TRBJ2-7; 11 bases are shared with TRBD1. Losses at the gene ends were 3 bases for V and 2 bases for J; bases not matched to a gene: 6. The germline CDR1 and CDR2 sequences are KGHSH and LQKENI. This CDR3 comprises 16 residues. The CDR3 bases are TGTGCCAGCTCACCTAGGATGGGACAGGGGGCCTACGAGCAGTACTTC. Amino acid sequence: CASSPRMGQGAYEQYF. The entire variable domain, with the rest obtained from reference TRBV18 and TRBJ2-7, is as follows: NAGVMQNPRHLVRRRGQEARLRCSPMKGHSHVYWYRQLPEEGLKFMVYLQKENIIDESGMPKERFSAEFPKEGPSILRIQQVVRGDSAAYFCASSPRMGQGAYEQYFGPGTRLTVT.

Concerning this clone itself: Distinct nucleotide sequences in the sample also encode this CDR3. The rearrangement joins TRBV2 to TRBJ2-5; 8 bases agree with TRBD2. Germline loops: CDR1 SNHLY, CDR2 FYNNEI. J lost 2 bases, V lost 6 bases, and 11 bases had no gene match. This CDR3 spans 16 amino acids. The CDR3 DNA is TGTGCCAGCAGCCCCGAGGTAGCGGGGCGACAAGAGACCCAGTACTTC. It encodes CASSPEVAGRQETQYF.

The chain has TRBV15 and TRBJ2-3; 8 bases map to TRBD2. The CDR3 runs 15 residues. Per germline, CDR1 LNHNV and CDR2 YYDKDF (reference sequence). V lost 3 bases and J lost 4; bases outside the gene matches: 6. The CDR3 here is CATSSGAGVADTQYF. The CDR3 region has the DNA TGTGCCACCAGCAGTGGAGCGGGGGTAGCAGATACGCAGTATTTT.

This chain connects TRBV2 to TRBJ1-2; D is perhaps TRBD1 (6 bases). This CDR3 spans 14 amino acids. The V end was cut by 7 bases, the J end by 8 bases, with 20 bases between. CDR1 is SNHLY and CDR2 is FYNNEI in the germline V gene. The CDR3 nucleotides read TGTGCCAGCACCCCAAGAGGGGGGGCGCGCGGCTACACCTTC. This gives the protein CASTPRGGARGYTF.

J is TRBJ2-2 and V is TRBV6-4, with D possibly matching TRBD1 (5 bases). CDR3 length equals 14 residues. Germline CDR1 is MRHNA and CDR2 is SNTAGT. V lost 6 bases and J lost 7, with 15 bases in between. CDR3 amino acids: CASREPGNGGELFF. The CDR3, as DNA: TGTGCCAGCAGAGAGCCAGGGAATGGCGGGGAGCTGTTTTTT.

The chain is built from TRBV5-1 and TRBJ2-6; D not certain. The V end lost 1 base, the J end lost 0 bases, and 8 bases lay between the germline ends. The CDR3 has 16 amino acids. Germline CDR1 is SGHRS and CDR2 is YFSETQ. The CDR3 DNA follows: TGCGCCAGCAGCTTGAGTTTCTACTCTGGGGCCAACGTCCTGACTTTC. Translation gives CASSLSFYSGANVLTF.

This clone was found a few times. This chain uses TRBV12-3 or TRBV12-4 with TRBJ1-3; tentatively, D is TRBD1 (6 bases). This CDR3 is built from 13 residues. Deletions cut 2 bases from V and 12 bases from J, with 14 bases between. The CDR3 is CASSLTGGASIYF. The CDR3 DNA is TGTGCCAGCAGTTTAACTGGGGGGGCTAGCATATATTTT.

The CDR3 here is CASRDRGSGELFF. The CDR3 bases are TGTGCCAGCCGGGACAGGGGATCCGGGGAGCTGTTTTTT. This chain links TRBV6-5 with TRBJ2-2; 10 nucleotides align to TRBD1. In germline, CDR1 is MNHEY, CDR2 SVGAGI. After removal of 8 bases from V and 6 bases from J, the junction contained 3 bases not matched to a gene. The CDR3 length is 13 residues.

The V gene is TRBV19, the J gene TRBJ2-7; maybe TRBD2 (5 bases). With 5 bases removed from V and 3 bases from J, the gap between germline ends came to 17 bases. Germline V CDR1 and CDR2: LNHDA, SQIVND (reference sequence). CDR3 length equals 15 residues. The CDR3 loop reads CASSYQGLPDYEQYF. In nucleotides, the CDR3 is TGTGCCAGTAGTTATCAAGGACTTCCCGACTACGAGCAGTACTTC.

This clone was detected once. The rearrangement uses TRBV28 and TRBJ1-2; no reliable D call. Germline V gives CDR1 MDHEN, CDR2 SYDVKM. Trimming removed 7 bases from V and 7 bases from J, with 16 bases in between. This CDR3 comprises 13 residues. The CDR3 DNA is TGTGCCAGCACCCTACGGGGTCCGGTTGGCTACACCTTC. This gives the protein CASTLRGPVGYTF.

CDR3 DNA sequence: TGTGCCAGCAGTTTAGAACGGGAGACCCAGTACTTC. It translates to CASSLERETQYF. The chain combines TRBV6-5 with TRBJ2-5; D remains ambiguous. The CDR3 length is 12 residues. Germline CDR1 reads MNHEY; CDR2 reads SVGAGI. V was cut by 4 bases and J by 5 bases, with 8 bases left in between.

The genes are TRBV9 and TRBJ2-7, with unresolved D. This CDR3 comprises 11 residues. The V and J ends lost 4 bases and 7 bases respectively, with 9 bases between them. The germline V gene has CDR1 SGDLS and CDR2 YYNGEE. For the CDR3, the DNA is TGTGCCAGCAGCAACCTAGGAGAGCAGTACTTC. Its protein is CASSNLGEQYF.

The CDR3 sequence: CASSVRTETGNEQFF. The CDR3 region has the DNA TGTGCCAGCAGCGTAAGGACCGAAACGGGGAATGAGCAGTTCTTC. V and J are TRBV9 and TRBJ2-1; tentatively, D is TRBD2 (5 bases). The CDR3 length is 15 residues. Germline V gives CDR1 SGDLS, CDR2 YYNGEE. V was cut by 1 base and J by 7 bases, with 15 bases left in between.

This chain uses TRBV6-5 with TRBJ1-6; 10 bases line up with TRBD1. The ends lost 5 bases at V and 10 bases at J; junction bases unmatched: 8. This CDR3 has 15 residues. From germline, CDR1 is MNHEY and CDR2 SVGAGI. This CDR3 is CASSRTVGQGSPLHF. The CDR3 DNA reads TGTGCCAGCAGTCGTACCGTGGGACAGGGGTCACCCCTCCACTTT.

This chain joins TRBV7-2 and TRBJ2-2, with 10 bases identical to TRBD1. Germline V CDR1 and CDR2: SGHTA, FQGNSA. CDR3 length: 17 residues. Germline trimming cut 5 bases from V and 6 bases from J; bases unmatched to any gene: 12. CDR3 sequence: CASSPTPAGTGAGELFF. In nucleotides, the CDR3 is TGTGCCAGCAGCCCAACCCCCGCCGGGACAGGGGCCGGGGAGCTGTTTTTT.

The rearrangement links TRBV2 to TRBJ2-3; TRBD2 matches at 11 bases. Germline values: CDR1 SNHLY, CDR2 FYNNEI. With 8 bases clipped from V and 6 bases from J, the junction kept 7 bases outside the gene matches. There are 14 residues in the CDR3. The DNA for the CDR3 is TGTGCCAGCGTCGGACTAGCGGGTCTTGATACGCAGTATTTT. Amino acids: CASVGLAGLDTQYF.

This clone was found once. J is TRBJ1-4 and V is TRBV7-9, with D unresolved. This CDR3 is 14 amino acids long. The germline V gene encodes CDR1 SEHNR and CDR2 FQNEAQ (reference sequence). V was cut by 4 bases and J by 4 bases, with 10 bases left in between. The CDR3 is CASSSAGGNEKLFF. The CDR3 coding sequence is TGTGCCAGCAGCTCAGCAGGCGGTAATGAAAAACTGTTTTTT.